These 31 T cell receptor beta chains came from one sample sequenced in a study of cytomegalovirus exposure and HLA in healthy donors. 13 Jbeta primers and 60 Vbeta primers were used for the PCR. The assay was immunoSEQ multiplex PCR, and TCRdb's table has in-frame clones only and misses some. This table has about 180,000 clones, around 80% appearing once. The material sequenced was PBMCs. The receptors here all came from a man aged 18 to 30 in good health and CMV-seronegative.

This chain joins TRBV5-1 and TRBJ2-2; TRBD1 might be the D (6 bases). From germline, CDR1 is SGHRS and CDR2 YFSETQ. The CDR3 loop spans 16 amino acids. V lost 2 bases and J 1 base, leaving 12 bases between the germline ends. The CDR3 nucleotides are TGCGCCAGCAGCTTTCCGGGACACCAGAACACCGGGGAGCTGTTTTTT. As protein: CASSFPGHQNTGELFF.

This chain links TRBV29-1 with TRBJ1-2, with D maybe TRBD1 (6 bases). This CDR3 is 11 amino acids long. With 5 bases removed from V and 8 bases from J, the gap between germline ends came to 12 bases. Germline CDR1 is SQVTM and CDR2 is ANQGSEA. CDR3 residues: CSVRTGSGYTF. CDR3 nucleotides: TGCAGCGTTAGAACAGGGAGCGGCTACACCTTC.

This sequence joins TRBV14 and TRBJ2-1; 11 positions agree with TRBD2. Losses at the gene ends were 0 bases for V and 4 bases for J; bases not matched to a gene: 17. Germline CDR1 reads SGHDN; CDR2 reads FVKESK. The CDR3 loop spans 21 amino acids. CDR3: CASSQDLIAGGPGLTYNEQFF. In DNA form, the CDR3 reads TGTGCCAGCAGCCAAGATCTAATAGCGGGGGGGCCCGGCTTGACGTACAATGAGCAGTTCTTC.

As to this clone: One end of the junction varies from germline; a read error may be responsible. The gene calls are TRBV4-2 and TRBJ1-2; TRBD1 matches at 7 bases. Germline V gives CDR1 LGHNA, CDR2 YNFKEQ. The CDR3 runs 17 residues. CDR3 sequence reads: CAGSQKETGAANYGYTF. Here the CDR3 DNA reads TGTGCCGGCAGCCAAAAGGAAACAGGGGCAGCTAACTATGGCTACACCTTC.

This chain uses TRBV5-1 with TRBJ2-5, with 10 bases matching TRBD2. The J call may not be correct, given that the DNA end is closer to TRBJ2-7. Looked up from germline, CDR1 is SGHRS and CDR2 is YFSETQ. The CDR3 is made up of 14 amino acids. The CDR3 sequence is CASSLSASGSEQYF. Here the CDR3 DNA reads TGCGCCAGCAGCTTATCGGCTAGCGGGAGCGAGCAGTACTTC.

V usage is TRBV7-2 and J usage is TRBJ1-1; TRBD1 aligns across 9 bases. Per germline, CDR1 SGHTA and CDR2 FQGNSA. The V and J ends lost 1 base and 1 base, in that order; junction bases with no gene match: 4. The CDR3 extends over 16 amino acids. For the CDR3, the DNA is TGTGCCAGCAGCTTAGGGTCGACAGGGGGGAACACTGAAGCTTTCTTT. Protein product: CASSLGSTGGNTEAFF.

The chain combines TRBV7-2 with TRBJ2-3; TRBD1 matches at 7 bases. Trimming at V came to 7 bases and at J to 4 bases, leaving 11 bases not matched to a gene. Germline V lookup: CDR1 SGHTA, CDR2 FQGNSA. The CDR3 extends over 15 amino acids. The DNA for the CDR3 is TGTGCCAGCACCCAAACAGGGGCGCAGCCAGATACGCAGTATTTT. This codes for CASTQTGAQPDTQYF.

This clone was seen only a few times. This chain uses TRBV5-6 with TRBJ2-7; weak D call: TRBD1 (6 bases). Germline CDR1 SGHDT, CDR2 YYEEEE. V lost 0 bases and J lost 0, with 10 bases in between. The CDR3 contains 15 residues. Here the CDR3 DNA reads TGTGCCAGCAGCTTGGGACAGGTGAGCTCCTACGAGCAGTACTTC. Its protein product is CASSLGQVSSYEQYF.

This clone was counted only a few times. This rearrangement joins TRBV5-1 to TRBJ1-2; maybe TRBD1 (5 bases). V was shortened by 5 bases and J by 4 bases, with 12 bases between the two germline ends. The CDR3 has 13 residues. Germline lookup yields CDR1 SGHRS and CDR2 YFSETQ. CDR3 nucleotides: TGCGCCAGCAGAGAGGGACTGTCCTATGGCTACACCTTC. It specifies CASREGLSYGYTF.

This clone was seen a few times. In DNA form, the CDR3 reads TGTGCCAGCAGCGCTAGGACAGGGGAGACCCAGTACTTC. Amino acid sequence: CASSARTGETQYF. The gene calls are TRBV9 and TRBJ2-5; 8 bases are shared with TRBD1. This CDR3 comprises 13 residues. Per the germline V gene, CDR1 is SGDLS and CDR2 is YYNGEE. The J segment lost 5 bases and the V segment lost 3 bases, leaving 3 bases of the junction unmatched. Full variable domain (missing parts from reference TRBV9 and TRBJ2-5): DSGVTQTPKHLITATGQRVTLRCSPRSGDLSVYWYQQSLDQGLQFLIQYYNGEERAKGNILERFSAQQFPDLHSELNLSSLELGDSALYFCASSARTGETQYFGPGTRLLVL.

Comment on this clone: Other DNA sequences in the same sample also yield this CDR3. This rearrangement joins TRBV27 to TRBJ1-1; 7 bases match TRBD1. The CDR3 contains 15 residues. Germline assignment: CDR1 MNHEY and CDR2 SMNVEV (reference sequence). Trimming at V came to 7 bases and at J to 0 bases, leaving 8 bases not matched to a gene. The CDR3 spells CASNSLQGLNTEAFF. The CDR3 coding sequence is TGTGCCAGCAATTCCCTACAGGGGTTGAACACTGAAGCTTTCTTT.

The rearrangement links TRBV30 to TRBJ1-2; D gene ambiguous. The CDR3 consists of 12 residues. The V gene lost 3 bases and the J gene lost 5 bases, with 10 bases spanning the gap. The germline V gene encodes CDR1 GTSNPN and CDR2 SVGIG (reference sequence). The CDR3 sequence: CAWRQNKYGYTF. DNA for the CDR3: TGTGCCTGGAGACAGAACAAATATGGCTACACCTTC.

The chain combines TRBV6-5 with TRBJ2-7, with D possibly TRBD2 on 5 matching bases. V was shortened by 2 bases and J by 5 bases, with 19 bases between the two germline ends. Germline-derived CDR1 and CDR2 are MNHEY and SVGAGI. This CDR3 has 16 amino acids. CDR3 region: CASSYSPEGGIDEQYF. CDR3 nucleotides: TGTGCCAGCAGTTACAGCCCTGAGGGCGGTATAGACGAGCAGTACTTC.

The chain combines TRBV10-3 with TRBJ1-2; tentatively, D is TRBD1 (5 bases). Germline V gives CDR1 ENHRY, CDR2 SYGVKD. The V end was cut by 3 bases, the J end by 3 bases, with 8 bases between. The CDR3 is 13 residues long. The CDR3 region is CAISDDRDYGYTF. DNA for the CDR3: TGTGCCATCAGTGATGACAGAGACTATGGCTACACCTTC.

The chain combines TRBV19 with TRBJ2-3; 8 positions agree with TRBD1. With V trimmed by 10 bases and J by 3 bases, 15 bases remained unmatched. Germline CDR1 reads LNHDA; CDR2 reads SQIVND (reference sequence). The length of the CDR3 is 16 residues. CDR3 DNA sequence: TGTGCCACCTCCCTAAGGGACAGGAATTTGACAGATACGCAGTATTTT. Its translation is CATSLRDRNLTDTQYF.

This clone turned up a few times. The V call is TRBV5-1, the J call TRBJ2-7; weak D call: TRBD1 (6 bases). The CDR3 is made up of 18 amino acids. The germline V gene encodes CDR1 SGHRS and CDR2 YFSETQ. The V gene lost 0 bases and the J gene lost 5 bases, with 24 bases spanning the gap. CDR3 nucleotide sequence: TGCGCCAGCAGCTTGGGTTATAGAGCCGGGACAAGGGACGACGAGCAGTACTTC. Translated: CASSLGYRAGTRDDEQYF. The whole variable domain, filled in from reference TRBV5-1 and TRBJ2-7, reads KAGVTQTPRYLIKTRGQQVTLSCSPISGHRSVSWYQQTPGQGLQFLFEYFSETQRNKGNFPGRFSGRQFSNSRSEMNVSTLELGDSALYLCASSLGYRAGTRDDEQYFGPGTRLTVT.

The CDR3 spells CASSPHGLAGGTAGELFF. CDR3 nucleotide sequence: TGTGCCAGCAGCCCCCACGGACTAGCGGGAGGAACCGCCGGGGAGCTGTTTTTT. The chain has TRBV4-2 and TRBJ2-2; 14 bases are a match to TRBD2. J was trimmed by 6 bases and V by 4 bases; bases with no gene match: 10. CDR3 length: 18 residues. Germline V gene sequence: CDR1 LGHNA, CDR2 YNFKEQ.

This clone was seen only a few times. The chain couples TRBV7-2 to TRBJ2-7; tentative D call: TRBD2 (6 bases). Trimming pared 2 bases from V and 3 bases from J, leaving 14 bases between. Germline V CDR1 and CDR2: SGHTA, FQGNSA. CDR3 size: 15 residues. The CDR3 loop reads CASSLSFRGYYEQYF. The CDR3 region has the DNA TGTGCCAGCAGCTTAAGCTTCCGGGGGTACTACGAGCAGTACTTC.

This chain's CDR3 is CASSFSVPRRGGNTEAFF. CDR3 bases: TGTGCCAGCAGCTTTTCTGTCCCTCGTAGGGGAGGGAACACTGAAGCTTTCTTT. V is TRBV11-2 and J is TRBJ1-1; TRBD1 might be the D (5 bases). The CDR3 runs 18 residues. Germline V CDR1 and CDR2: SGHAT, FQNNGV. The V and J ends lost 3 bases and 1 base respectively, with 21 bases between them.

The CDR3 DNA is TGCGCCAGCAGCCAAGGGGCGACAGGGCCTGAGCAGTTCTTC. This gives the protein CASSQGATGPEQFF. V gene TRBV4-1 combines with J gene TRBJ2-1; the match to TRBD1 covers 7 bases. Losses at the gene ends were 1 base for V and 9 bases for J; bases not matched to a gene: 6. Germline V gene data show CDR1 as MGHRA and CDR2 as YSYEKL. The CDR3 extends over 14 amino acids.

The chain uses TRBV5-6 and TRBJ2-2; 7 bases are shared with TRBD1. J gave up 5 bases and V 6 bases, and 13 bases lay outside the gene matches. CDR3 length equals 16 residues. Germline CDR1 SGHDT, CDR2 YYEEEE. CDR3 nucleotide sequence: TGTGCCAGCACCAGGGGGTGGGACAGCCAAACCGGGGAGCTGTTTTTT. This sequence encodes CASTRGWDSQTGELFF.

This clone has just one count. The chain has TRBV5-4 and TRBJ2-7; 13 bases match TRBD2. J was trimmed by 5 bases and V by 0 bases; bases with no gene match: 5. The germline gives CDR1 SGHNT, CDR2 YYREEE (reference sequence). The CDR3 sequence is 16 residues long. Here the CDR3 reads CASSLEWGTSGNEQYF. CDR3 in DNA: TGTGCCAGCAGCTTGGAGTGGGGGACTAGCGGGAACGAGCAGTACTTC.

This clone was counted between two and nine times. The rearrangement joins TRBV5-1 to TRBJ1-1; possible D gene TRBD1, 6 bases. The CDR3 runs 16 residues. Trimming removed 0 bases from V and 1 base from J, with 13 bases in between. Germline CDR1 reads SGHRS; CDR2 reads YFSETQ. CDR3: CASSLEGRGQNTEAFF. The CDR3, as DNA: TGCGCCAGCAGCTTGGAGGGCAGGGGTCAGAACACTGAAGCTTTCTTT.

The chain recombines TRBV19 with TRBJ2-2; 9 nucleotides match TRBD1. Germline loops: CDR1 LNHDA, CDR2 SQIVND (reference sequence). The CDR3 has 15 residues. J gave up 5 bases and V 6 bases, and 7 bases lay outside the gene matches. CDR3 coding DNA: TGTGCCAGTAGGACCGGGACAGGGACGACCGGGGAGCTGTTTTTT. This sequence encodes CASRTGTGTTGELFF.

The chain links TRBV7-9 to TRBJ2-7, with 10 bases matching TRBD1. V lost 1 base and J lost 6; bases outside the gene matches: 3. CDR1 is SEHNR and CDR2 is FQNEAQ in the germline V gene (reference sequence). CDR3 length: 14 amino acids. CDR3 DNA: TGTGCCAGCAGCTTAGGAAGGACAGGGGGCGAGCAGTACTTC. Amino acid sequence: CASSLGRTGGEQYF.

V usage is TRBV6-5 and J usage is TRBJ1-2; 9 nucleotides agree with TRBD1. Trimming removed 5 bases from V and 7 bases from J; junction bases left unmatched: 11. The CDR3 has 15 residues. CDR1 and CDR2 from the germline V gene are MNHEY and SVGAGI. CDR3 DNA: TGTGCCAGCAGTCCTCGGGACAGGGAGTTCTCTGGCTACACCTTC. Encoded protein: CASSPRDREFSGYTF.

V usage is TRBV11-3 and J usage is TRBJ2-2; 12 nucleotides match TRBD2. CDR1 is SGHNT, CDR2 YENEEA, per germline. The CDR3 consists of 15 residues. V dropped 4 bases and J dropped 8; count of bases not matched to a gene: 5. CDR3 amino acids: CASSSSGRASGELFF. CDR3 nucleotides: TGTGCCAGCAGCTCTAGCGGGAGGGCCTCAGGGGAGCTGTTTTTT.

This chain connects TRBV19 to TRBJ2-2, with TRBD1 as a possible D gene (6 bases). Germline CDR1 is LNHDA and CDR2 is SQIVND (reference sequence). V was pared by 3 bases and J by 2 bases, with 16 bases between. The CDR3 loop spans 17 amino acids. CDR3 in amino acids: CASSMLTGGANTGELFF. The CDR3 DNA reads TGTGCCAGTAGTATGCTGACAGGCGGAGCTAACACCGGGGAGCTGTTTTTT.

The chain carries TRBV6-5 and TRBJ2-2; the match to TRBD1 covers 10 bases. Germline CDR1 MNHEY, CDR2 SVGAGI. CDR3 length: 15 amino acids. V gave up 6 bases and J gave up 5 bases; unmatched junction bases: 6. CDR3 in DNA: TGTGCCAGCAGGGGCGACAGGGGGCAAACCGGGGAGCTGTTTTTT. It codes for CASRGDRGQTGELFF.

In this sample, this clone turned up once. This rearrangement joins TRBV7-2 to TRBJ2-1, with D hard to call. Germline CDR1 is SGHTA and CDR2 is FQGNSA. V lost 3 bases and J 12 bases, leaving 15 bases between the germline ends. This CDR3 is built from 13 residues. Written as DNA, the CDR3 is TGTGCCAGCAGCTTGACTCTCTCACGTGGGCAGTTCTTC. Translated: CASSLTLSRGQFF.

This clone was counted a few times. The rearrangement uses TRBV12-5 and TRBJ1-1; 8 bases are a match to TRBD1. Germline-derived CDR1 and CDR2 are LGHNT and FRNRAP. V dropped 4 bases and J dropped 11; count of bases not matched to a gene: 15. This CDR3 spans 15 amino acids. CDR3 protein: CASGSAALGQGWAFF. Written as DNA, the CDR3 is TGTGCTAGTGGTTCCGCCGCCCTAGGACAGGGATGGGCTTTCTTT.